These T cell receptor beta chains were read from a single sample in a study of cytomegalovirus exposure and HLA in healthy donors. The data were produced by immunoSEQ multiplex PCR, yet TCRdb's version contains in-frame clones alone and is incomplete. The sample consists of more than 150,000 clones, more than 75% of them appearing once. The specimen sequenced was PBMCs. The source of these receptors is a man between 18 and 29 years old in good health and CMV-seronegative. Both conserved end residues are part of each CDR3. A D gene is named only where the DNA matches it firmly. Only part of the rows carry a size: once, few, many, or a class if the clone is expanded.

v_call	clone_size	d_call	j_call	cdr3_aa	cdr3_nt
TRBV19	-	-	TRBJ2-5	CASSRVRDYQETQYF	TGTGCCAGTAGTCGGGTCCGGGACTACCAAGAGACCCAGTACTTC
TRBV19	-	-	TRBJ1-1	CASSIGSQGLGAFF	TGTGCCAGTAGTATAGGAAGTCAGGGGCTCGGGGCTTTCTTT
TRBV4-3	-	TRBD2	TRBJ2-2	CASSQDLTSGNTGELFF	TGCGCCAGCAGCCAAGATCTGACTAGCGGGAACACCGGGGAGCTGTTTTTT
TRBV7-6	-	-	TRBJ1-3	CASSLGAGNTIYF	TGTGCCAGCAGCTTAGGAGCCGGAAACACCATATATTTT
TRBV11-2	-	-	TRBJ2-7	CASRGTGPSGSSYEQYF	TGTGCCAGCAGAGGGACAGGGCCCAGCGGGAGCTCCTACGAGCAGTACTTC
TRBV4-3	once	-	TRBJ2-5	CASSQEPRRGQTQYF	TGCGCCAGCAGCCAAGAACCGAGGAGGGGGCAGACCCAGTACTTC
TRBV27	once	-	TRBJ2-4	CASSLGRGNIQYF	TGTGCCAGCAGTTTAGGTCGGGGAAACATTCAGTACTTC
TRBV7-2	-	TRBD1	TRBJ1-5	CASSLPLDRNDQPQHF	TGTGCCAGCAGCTTACCCCTGGACAGGAACGATCAGCCCCAGCATTTT
TRBV10-3	-	-	TRBJ1-2	CAISERGADGYTF	TGTGCCATCAGTGAGAGGGGCGCCGATGGCTACACCTTC
TRBV21-1	once	-	TRBJ2-7	CASRTRNEQYF	TGTGCCAGCCGGACACGGAACGAGCAGTACTTC
TRBV5-4	-	TRBD1	TRBJ2-7	CASSPRGGTGSYEQYF	TGTGCCAGCAGCCCCAGGGGAGGGACAGGGTCGTACGAGCAGTACTTC
TRBV2	-	-	TRBJ2-7	CASSEVSGVGAYEQYF	TGTGCCAGCAGTGAAGTTTCAGGGGTTGGTGCGTACGAGCAGTACTTC
TRBV15	-	-	TRBJ1-2	CATSRRTNYGYTF	TGTGCCACCAGCAGACGGACAAACTATGGCTACACCTTC
TRBV28	few	TRBD2	TRBJ2-4	CASSRDRSLGRDIQYF	TGTGCCAGCAGCCGGGACCGATCTTTGGGGAGGGACATTCAGTACTTC
TRBV27	-	-	TRBJ1-2	CASSLSQGIYGYTF	TGTGCCAGCAGTTTATCACAGGGTATCTATGGCTACACCTTC
TRBV5-5	-	-	TRBJ2-7	CASSLEGVGEQYF	TGTGCCAGCAGCTTGGAGGGGGTAGGCGAGCAGTACTTC
TRBV5-4	-	TRBD2	TRBJ2-3	CASSLGAGGFTLYF	TGTGCCAGCAGCTTAGGAGCGGGGGGCTTCACTCTGTATTTT
TRBV27	-	-	TRBJ1-3	CASSLSGSSGNTIYF	TGTGCCAGCAGTTTATCCGGGAGCTCTGGAAACACCATATATTTT
TRBV5-1	-	-	TRBJ2-1	CASSSRQVKFF	TGCGCCAGCAGCTCAAGACAGGTTAAGTTCTTC
TRBV5-1	-	TRBD2	TRBJ2-2	CASSLAIQGGSGELFF	TGCGCCAGCAGCTTGGCTATCCAAGGCGGGAGTGGGGAGCTGTTTTTT
TRBV4-3	-	-	TRBJ2-1	CASSHGERNNEQFF	TGCGCCAGCAGCCATGGGGAGCGAAACAATGAGCAGTTCTTC
TRBV5-1	-	TRBD1	TRBJ1-6	CASSLSRTGAINSPLHF	TGCGCCAGCAGCTTGTCCCGGACAGGGGCTATTAATTCACCCCTCCACTTT
TRBV19	few	TRBD1	TRBJ1-1	CASSITTGGEAFF	TGTGCCAGTAGTATCACCACAGGGGGCGAAGCTTTCTTT
TRBV6-1	-	-	TRBJ1-2	CASVGGTNYGYTF	TGTGCCAGTGTTGGGGGCACTAACTATGGCTACACCTTC
TRBV28	-	TRBD2	TRBJ2-3	CASSPPGLAGGWATDTQYF	TGTGCCAGCAGTCCTCCGGGACTAGCGGGAGGGTGGGCGACAGATACGCAGTATTTT
TRBV20-1	-	-	TRBJ1-1	CSASQGIEAFF	TGCAGTGCTAGCCAGGGGATTGAAGCTTTCTTT
TRBV6-6	-	-	TRBJ2-1	CASRPAGTPYNEQFF	TGTGCCAGCAGGCCCGCTGGCACCCCCTACAATGAGCAGTTCTTC
TRBV6-1	-	-	TRBJ1-3	CASSEEPRSNTIYF	TGTGCCAGCAGTGAAGAACCGCGATCAAACACCATATATTTT
TRBV19	-	TRBD2	TRBJ2-1	CASSSPASGSLEQFF	TGTGCCAGTAGTTCCCCGGCTAGCGGGAGTCTCGAGCAGTTCTTC
TRBV19	-	-	TRBJ1-3	CASSAGRRNSGNTIYF	TGTGCCAGTAGTGCGGGACGGAGGAACTCTGGAAACACCATATATTTT
TRBV6-5	-	TRBD1	TRBJ1-5	CASSSPGQGDQPQHF	TGTGCCAGCAGTAGCCCAGGACAGGGGGATCAGCCCCAGCATTTT
TRBV13	once	-	TRBJ1-4	CASSRIAANEKLFF	TGTGCCAGCAGTAGGATTGCGGCTAATGAAAAACTGTTTTTT
TRBV5-4	-	-	TRBJ2-2	CASMRNTGELFF	TGTGCCAGCATGAGGAACACCGGGGAGCTGTTTTTT
TRBV28	-	TRBD1	TRBJ2-1	CASSHGGTGAYNEQFF	TGTGCCAGCAGCCATGGGGGGACAGGGGCGTACAATGAGCAGTTCTTC
TRBV5-1	-	-	TRBJ2-1	CASSTDSNNEQFF	TGCGCCAGCAGCACGGACAGTAACAATGAGCAGTTCTTC
TRBV2	-	TRBD2	TRBJ2-1	CASSGDSGGYNEQFF	TGTGCCAGCAGTGGTGATAGCGGGGGGTACAATGAGCAGTTCTTC
TRBV18	-	-	TRBJ2-5	CASSPSRSQELLRGETQYF	TGTGCCAGCTCACCGTCGAGATCGCAAGAACTATTACGGGGAGAGACCCAGTACTTC
TRBV5-1	-	-	TRBJ2-2	CASRLLTGNTGELFF	TGCGCCAGCAGACTCCTTACAGGGAATACCGGGGAGCTGTTTTTT
TRBV6-1	-	TRBD2	TRBJ2-5	CASSVSSGGYQETQYF	TGTGCCAGCAGTGTCTCCTCCGGGGGGTACCAAGAGACCCAGTACTTC
TRBV11-3	-	TRBD2	TRBJ2-7	CASSLETSGSTEQYF	TGTGCCAGCAGCTTAGAAACTAGCGGGAGCACCGAGCAGTACTTC
TRBV19	many	TRBD1	TRBJ1-2	CASRNRGTYGYTF	TGTGCCAGTAGAAACAGGGGGACTTATGGCTACACCTTC
TRBV5-1	-	TRBD2	TRBJ2-1	CASSLGFKTSAYNEQFF	TGCGCCAGCAGCTTGGGTTTTAAGACTAGCGCCTACAATGAGCAGTTCTTC
TRBV5-4	-	TRBD1	TRBJ1-1	CASTRDRVAEAFF	TGTGCCAGCACCCGGGACAGGGTAGCTGAAGCTTTCTTT
TRBV14	-	-	TRBJ2-2	CASSQGGRRDPTDTGELFF	TGTGCCAGCAGCCAAGGGGGGCGCAGGGATCCCACTGACACCGGGGAGCTGTTTTTT
TRBV2	-	TRBD1	TRBJ1-1	CASERQGYTEAFF	TGTGCCAGCGAGAGACAGGGTTACACTGAAGCTTTCTTT
TRBV10-2	once	TRBD2	TRBJ2-5	CASNRASGGPETQYF	TGCGCCAGCAACAGGGCTAGCGGGGGCCCAGAGACCCAGTACTTC
TRBV6-5	-	-	TRBJ1-2	CASIPLTGFGYTF	TGTGCCAGCATCCCCCTTACAGGGTTTGGCTACACCTTC
TRBV7-9	-	TRBD1	TRBJ1-2	CASSQQGNYGYTF	TGTGCCAGCAGCCAACAGGGGAACTATGGCTACACCTTC
TRBV9	-	-	TRBJ2-1	CASSAWDSPYNEQFF	TGTGCCAGCAGCGCGTGGGACTCACCTTACAATGAGCAGTTCTTC
TRBV2	-	-	TRBJ2-7	CASSETAGTAAYEQYF	TGTGCCAGCAGTGAAACGGCGGGAACCGCCGCCTACGAGCAGTACTTC
TRBV11-2	-	-	TRBJ2-1	CASSSASRGLGDEQFF	TGTGCCAGCAGCTCCGCTTCGCGGGGACTGGGGGATGAGCAGTTCTTC
TRBV19	-	TRBD1	TRBJ1-3	CASKGGQGSSGNTIYF	TGTGCCAGCAAGGGGGGACAGGGATCCTCTGGAAACACCATATATTTT
TRBV11-1	once	-	TRBJ2-7	CASSLESRTYEQYF	TGTGCCAGCAGCTTAGAGTCCAGGACCTACGAGCAGTACTTC
TRBV19	-	TRBD2	TRBJ2-2	CASAVAGGRTGELFF	TGTGCCAGTGCTGTAGCGGGGGGGCGTACCGGGGAGCTGTTTTTT
TRBV19	-	-	TRBJ1-2	CASSIGYSEYGYTF	TGTGCCAGTAGTATAGGGTATTCTGAGTATGGCTACACCTTC
TRBV5-1	-	TRBD1	TRBJ1-5	CASSLEGTGTYSNQPQHF	TGCGCCAGCAGCTTGGAGGGGACAGGGACTTATAGCAATCAGCCCCAGCATTTT
TRBV5-5	-	TRBD1	TRBJ1-3	CASSTQGGHGNTIYF	TGTGCCAGCAGCACACAGGGGGGACACGGAAACACCATATATTTT